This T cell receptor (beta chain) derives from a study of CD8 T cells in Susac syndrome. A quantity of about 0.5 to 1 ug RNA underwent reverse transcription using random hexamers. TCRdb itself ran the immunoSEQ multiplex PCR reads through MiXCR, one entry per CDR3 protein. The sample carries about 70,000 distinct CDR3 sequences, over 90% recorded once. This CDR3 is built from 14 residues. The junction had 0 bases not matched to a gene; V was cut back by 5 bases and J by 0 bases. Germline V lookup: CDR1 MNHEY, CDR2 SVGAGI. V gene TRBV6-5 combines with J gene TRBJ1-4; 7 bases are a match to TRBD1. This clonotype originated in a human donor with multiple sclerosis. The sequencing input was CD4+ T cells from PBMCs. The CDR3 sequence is CASSGTATNEKLFF. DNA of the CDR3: TGTGCCAGCAGTGGGACAGCAACTAATGAAAAACTGTTTTTT.